The rows below give T cell receptor beta chains drawn from one sample of a study of blood T cell repertoires in COVID-19. The repertoire was sequenced with immunoSEQ multiplex PCR; TCRdb's copy has only in-frame clones and lacks some. The sample lists approximately 91,000 clones, approximately 76% occurring once. Sequencing was performed on peripheral blood. The receptors here all came from a man in his 70s with acute or convalescent COVID-19. CDR3s include the opening cysteine and the closing phenylalanine or tryptophan. D genes are given only for firm matches. Clone sizes are given selectively: once, few, many, or a class where the clone is expanded.

j_call: TRBJ2-5
clone_size: NA
v_call: TRBV19
d_call: TRBD2
cdr3_aa: CASSTPGSGMRETQYF
cdr3_nt: TGTGCCAGTAGTACCCCGGGTAGCGGGATGAGGGAGACCCAGTACTTC

j_call: TRBJ2-3
clone_size: once
v_call: TRBV28
d_call: NA
cdr3_aa: CASSSPPSPGDSDTQYF
cdr3_nt: TGTGCCAGCAGTTCGCCCCCATCCCCAGGGGATTCAGATACGCAGTATTTT

j_call: TRBJ2-6
clone_size: NA
v_call: TRBV2
d_call: TRBD2
cdr3_aa: CASSEWGGAGANVLTF
cdr3_nt: TGTGCCAGCAGTGAATGGGGGGGTGCTGGGGCCAACGTCCTGACTTTC

j_call: TRBJ1-2
clone_size: NA
v_call: TRBV2
d_call: NA
cdr3_aa: CASRGAGAYSNGYTF
cdr3_nt: TGTGCCAGCAGAGGCGCGGGGGCGTACAGTAATGGCTACACCTTC

j_call: TRBJ1-5
clone_size: NA
v_call: TRBV9
d_call: NA
cdr3_aa: CASARGTTLFEPQHF
cdr3_nt: TGTGCCAGCGCGAGGGGGACGACCCTTTTTGAGCCCCAGCATTTT

j_call: TRBJ1-2
clone_size: NA
v_call: TRBV9
d_call: NA
cdr3_aa: CASSFTPGAREGYGYTF
cdr3_nt: TGTGCCAGCAGTTTTACCCCAGGGGCCCGGGAGGGCTATGGCTACACCTTC

j_call: TRBJ2-2
clone_size: many
v_call: TRBV5-1
d_call: NA
cdr3_aa: CASSQRTVNTGELFF
cdr3_nt: TGCGCCAGCAGCCAAAGGACAGTTAACACCGGGGAGCTGTTTTTT

j_call: TRBJ2-4
clone_size: NA
v_call: TRBV27
d_call: NA
cdr3_aa: CASRGDIKNIQYF
cdr3_nt: TGTGCCAGCAGAGGGGATATTAAAAACATTCAGTACTTC

j_call: TRBJ2-5
clone_size: once
v_call: TRBV6-5
d_call: TRBD1
cdr3_aa: CASSSHGTGGQETQYF
cdr3_nt: TGTGCCAGCAGTTCTCATGGGACAGGGGGCCAAGAGACCCAGTACTTC

j_call: TRBJ1-1
clone_size: NA
v_call: TRBV7-2
d_call: TRBD1
cdr3_aa: CASSFDRGAEAFF
cdr3_nt: TGTGCCAGCAGCTTCGACAGGGGTGCTGAAGCTTTCTTT

j_call: TRBJ2-7
clone_size: NA
v_call: TRBV29-1
d_call: NA
cdr3_aa: CSVGTTYEQYF
cdr3_nt: TGCAGCGTTGGGACTACCTACGAGCAGTACTTC

j_call: TRBJ2-4
clone_size: NA
v_call: TRBV6-5
d_call: NA
cdr3_aa: CASTNENIQYF
cdr3_nt: TGTGCCAGCACTAACGAAAACATTCAGTACTTC

j_call: TRBJ1-2
clone_size: NA
v_call: TRBV4-1
d_call: NA
cdr3_aa: CASSQALEGYGYTF
cdr3_nt: TGCGCCAGCAGCCAAGCTCTCGAGGGCTATGGCTACACCTTC

j_call: TRBJ2-7
clone_size: NA
v_call: TRBV4-1
d_call: TRBD1
cdr3_aa: CASSQRTGGYEQYF
cdr3_nt: TGCGCCAGCAGCCAGAGGACAGGGGGCTACGAGCAGTACTTC

j_call: TRBJ2-3
clone_size: NA
v_call: TRBV19
d_call: NA
cdr3_aa: CASSIVADGGTDTQYF
cdr3_nt: TGTGCCAGTAGTATAGTGGCCGATGGAGGCACAGATACGCAGTATTTT

j_call: TRBJ2-7
clone_size: NA
v_call: TRBV12-3/TRBV12-4
d_call: TRBD1
cdr3_aa: CASSQGAYEQYF
cdr3_nt: TGTGCCAGCTCCCAGGGGGCCTACGAGCAGTACTTC

j_call: TRBJ2-7
clone_size: NA
v_call: TRBV19
d_call: NA
cdr3_aa: CASSETVNTYEQYF
cdr3_nt: TGTGCCAGTAGTGAGACAGTTAATACCTACGAGCAGTACTTC

j_call: TRBJ1-4
clone_size: NA
v_call: TRBV30
d_call: NA
cdr3_aa: CAWSASRQAMNEKLFF
cdr3_nt: TGTGCCTGGAGTGCTTCTAGACAGGCCATGAATGAAAAACTGTTTTTT

j_call: TRBJ2-3
clone_size: NA
v_call: TRBV29-1
d_call: NA
cdr3_aa: CSVADRPTDTQYF
cdr3_nt: TGCAGCGTTGCCGACAGGCCCACAGATACGCAGTATTTT

j_call: TRBJ1-2
clone_size: NA
v_call: TRBV5-1
d_call: NA
cdr3_aa: CASSLESRAGYGYTF
cdr3_nt: TGCGCCAGCAGCTTGGAATCCAGGGCCGGCTATGGCTACACCTTC

j_call: TRBJ1-1
clone_size: NA
v_call: TRBV27
d_call: TRBD1
cdr3_aa: CASSFRNRGVTEAFF
cdr3_nt: TGTGCCAGCAGTTTCAGGAACAGGGGGGTCACTGAAGCTTTCTTT

j_call: TRBJ2-5
clone_size: NA
v_call: TRBV7-2
d_call: NA
cdr3_aa: CASSSNARGGQETQYF
cdr3_nt: TGTGCCAGCAGCTCGAATGCAAGGGGTGGCCAAGAGACCCAGTACTTC

j_call: TRBJ2-7
clone_size: NA
v_call: TRBV27
d_call: TRBD2
cdr3_aa: CASSLGYSGGYEQYF
cdr3_nt: TGTGCCAGCAGTTTAGGTTACAGCGGGGGTTACGAGCAGTACTTC

j_call: TRBJ2-2
clone_size: few
v_call: TRBV5-1
d_call: NA
cdr3_aa: CASYPQGTGELFF
cdr3_nt: TGCGCCAGCTACCCCCAGGGAACCGGGGAGCTGTTTTTT

j_call: TRBJ2-5
clone_size: NA
v_call: TRBV5-1
d_call: NA
cdr3_aa: CASSLATEQETQYF
cdr3_nt: TGCGCCAGCAGCTTGGCGACAGAACAAGAGACCCAGTACTTC

j_call: TRBJ2-1
clone_size: once
v_call: TRBV27
d_call: TRBD2
cdr3_aa: CASSQKAGTSASRSSYNEQFF
cdr3_nt: TGTGCCAGCAGTCAAAAAGCCGGGACTAGCGCGTCAAGGAGCTCCTACAATGAGCAGTTCTTC

j_call: TRBJ1-2
clone_size: NA
v_call: TRBV5-1
d_call: NA
cdr3_aa: CASSLFARAGDGYTF
cdr3_nt: TGCGCCAGCAGCTTGTTTGCACGAGCGGGGGATGGCTACACCTTC

j_call: TRBJ1-3
clone_size: few
v_call: TRBV7-9
d_call: TRBD1
cdr3_aa: CASSSQDRGKNGIYF
cdr3_nt: TGTGCCAGCAGCTCCCAGGACAGGGGCAAGAACGGCATATATTTT

j_call: TRBJ1-1
clone_size: NA
v_call: TRBV30
d_call: NA
cdr3_aa: CAWSSLSVNTEAFF
cdr3_nt: TGTGCCTGGAGTTCCTTGTCGGTGAACACTGAAGCTTTCTTT

j_call: TRBJ1-2
clone_size: NA
v_call: TRBV24-1
d_call: TRBD1
cdr3_aa: CATSENPGQGDFIHGYTF
cdr3_nt: TGTGCCACCAGTGAAAACCCGGGACAGGGTGACTTCATCCATGGCTACACCTTC

j_call: TRBJ2-4
clone_size: once
v_call: TRBV5-1
d_call: NA
cdr3_aa: CASSLGGLAKNIQYF
cdr3_nt: TGCGCCAGCAGCTTGGGTGGGCTAGCCAAAAACATTCAGTACTTC

j_call: TRBJ2-1
clone_size: NA
v_call: TRBV5-4
d_call: NA
cdr3_aa: CASSLNNGGYNEQFF
cdr3_nt: TGTGCCAGCAGCTTGAACAACGGGGGCTACAATGAGCAGTTCTTC

j_call: TRBJ1-5
clone_size: NA
v_call: TRBV6-5
d_call: NA
cdr3_aa: CASSYERYSNQPQHF
cdr3_nt: TGTGCCAGCAGTTACGAGAGATATAGCAATCAGCCCCAGCATTTT

j_call: TRBJ1-6
clone_size: few
v_call: TRBV7-3
d_call: TRBD1
cdr3_aa: CASSDRADSPLHF
cdr3_nt: TGTGCCAGCAGCGACAGGGCTGACTCACCCCTCCACTTT

j_call: TRBJ2-6
clone_size: few
v_call: TRBV13
d_call: NA
cdr3_aa: CASSAQSGLRGSGANVLTF
cdr3_nt: TGTGCCAGCAGCGCCCAATCAGGGCTGCGCGGCTCTGGGGCCAACGTCCTGACTTTC

j_call: TRBJ2-5
clone_size: NA
v_call: TRBV28
d_call: NA
cdr3_aa: CASSLRTMPGTQYF
cdr3_nt: TGTGCCAGCAGTTTACGGACTATGCCTGGGACCCAGTACTTC